These T cell receptor beta chains were read from a single sample in a study of control samples from healthy donors and cancer patients. The data were produced by immunoSEQ multiplex PCR, yet TCRdb's version contains in-frame clones alone and is incomplete. The sample lists roughly 200,000 clones; approximately 92% were seen once. The specimen sequenced was blood. These receptors were collected from a man aged 18 to 29 in good health. Both conserved end residues are part of each CDR3. D genes are given only for firm matches. Clone size is given for some rows only: seen once, a few or many times, or a class if the clone is expanded.

CDR3 DNA: TGTGCCTGGAGAGGACAGGGTCATCAGCCCCAGCATTTT
CDR3 protein: CAWRGQGHQPQHF
D gene: TRBD1
clone size: -
V gene: TRBV30
J gene: TRBJ1-5

CDR3 DNA: TGCGCCAGCAGCCAGGACAGGGGAAAACTGTTTTTT
CDR3 protein: CASSQDRGKLFF
D gene: TRBD1
clone size: -
V gene: TRBV4-1
J gene: TRBJ1-4

CDR3 DNA: TGTGCCAGCAGCCCCAAGGACGGACAGTACAATGAGCAGTTCTTC
CDR3 protein: CASSPKDGQYNEQFF
D gene: -
clone size: -
V gene: TRBV7-2
J gene: TRBJ2-1

CDR3 DNA: TGTGCCAGCACAGATAACTATGGCTACACCTTC
CDR3 protein: CASTDNYGYTF
D gene: -
clone size: -
V gene: TRBV2
J gene: TRBJ1-2

CDR3 DNA: TGTGCCAGCAGTCCCACAGGGGGTCGATACGAGCAGTACTTC
CDR3 protein: CASSPTGGRYEQYF
D gene: TRBD1
clone size: -
V gene: TRBV28
J gene: TRBJ2-7

CDR3 DNA: TGTGCCAGCAGCTTACACGGCGTGACCTATAATTCACCCCTCCACTTT
CDR3 protein: CASSLHGVTYNSPLHF
D gene: -
clone size: -
V gene: TRBV11-3
J gene: TRBJ1-6

CDR3 DNA: TGTGCCAGCAGTGAGAATAAGTACGGGGCGCGAATAGAAGAGACCCAGTACTTC
CDR3 protein: CASSENKYGARIEETQYF
D gene: -
clone size: -
V gene: TRBV6-1
J gene: TRBJ2-5

CDR3 DNA: TGTGCCAGCAGCACTGGAGTAGGACCCGGGGAGCTGTTTTTT
CDR3 protein: CASSTGVGPGELFF
D gene: -
clone size: -
V gene: TRBV5-4
J gene: TRBJ2-2

CDR3 DNA: TGTGCCAGCAGACTAACCCACTACGAGCAGTACTTC
CDR3 protein: CASRLTHYEQYF
D gene: -
clone size: -
V gene: TRBV2
J gene: TRBJ2-7

CDR3 DNA: TGTGCCAGCAGTTACTCTTTAAACCCAGATACGCAGTATTTT
CDR3 protein: CASSYSLNPDTQYF
D gene: -
clone size: -
V gene: TRBV6-2/TRBV6-3
J gene: TRBJ2-3

CDR3 DNA: TGTGCCAGCAGTCAAGGGACAGGGCTTTATGGCTACACCTTC
CDR3 protein: CASSQGTGLYGYTF
D gene: TRBD1
clone size: -
V gene: TRBV27
J gene: TRBJ1-2

CDR3 DNA: TGTGCCAGCAGCTTGGACTATAGCCCTGAGCAGTTCTTC
CDR3 protein: CASSLDYSPEQFF
D gene: -
clone size: -
V gene: TRBV5-4
J gene: TRBJ2-1

CDR3 DNA: TGTGCCAGCAGTCGAGGGACATCAGCTGAAGCTTTCTTT
CDR3 protein: CASSRGTSAEAFF
D gene: -
clone size: -
V gene: TRBV6-6
J gene: TRBJ1-1

CDR3 DNA: TGTGCCAGCAGTAGGACGAGGGGCACGCAGTATTTT
CDR3 protein: CASSRTRGTQYF
D gene: -
clone size: -
V gene: TRBV6-5
J gene: TRBJ2-3

CDR3 DNA: TGTGCCACCAGCAGAGAAGCGTCAGGGGGTCCTGGAAACACCATATATTTT
CDR3 protein: CATSREASGGPGNTIYF
D gene: TRBD1
clone size: -
V gene: TRBV15
J gene: TRBJ1-3

CDR3 DNA: TGTGCCAGCAGCTACTTAGGGTCCGAAGCTTTCTTT
CDR3 protein: CASSYLGSEAFF
D gene: -
clone size: -
V gene: TRBV5-4
J gene: TRBJ1-1

CDR3 DNA: TGTGCCAGCTCACCTAAATCGGACGGACCCTACGAGCAGTACTTC
CDR3 protein: CASSPKSDGPYEQYF
D gene: -
clone size: -
V gene: TRBV18
J gene: TRBJ2-7

CDR3 DNA: TGCAGCGTTGAACGGATTTGCAATCAGCCCCAGCATTTT
CDR3 protein: CSVERICNQPQHF
D gene: -
clone size: -
V gene: TRBV29-1
J gene: TRBJ1-5

CDR3 DNA: TGCGCCAGCAGCTTCACCCCCGAACTGAACACTGAAGCTTTCTTT
CDR3 protein: CASSFTPELNTEAFF
D gene: -
clone size: once
V gene: TRBV4-1
J gene: TRBJ1-1

CDR3 DNA: TGTGCCATCAGTGAGAGAGGGAGCGGCGAATACGAGCAGTACTTC
CDR3 protein: CAISERGSGEYEQYF
D gene: -
clone size: -
V gene: TRBV10-3
J gene: TRBJ2-7

CDR3 DNA: TGTGCCTGGAGGCGGGGAGTCTCTGGGGCCAACGTCCTGACTTTC
CDR3 protein: CAWRRGVSGANVLTF
D gene: -
clone size: -
V gene: TRBV30
J gene: TRBJ2-6

CDR3 DNA: TGTGCCAGCAGCCAACAGGGGGGGTCTGGCACTGAAGCTTTCTTT
CDR3 protein: CASSQQGGSGTEAFF
D gene: TRBD1
clone size: -
V gene: TRBV14
J gene: TRBJ1-1

CDR3 DNA: TGTGCCAGCAGGGGTGATGGCTACACCTTC
CDR3 protein: CASRGDGYTF
D gene: -
clone size: -
V gene: TRBV2
J gene: TRBJ1-2

CDR3 DNA: TGTGCCAGCCTCAAACAGGGGCTAGCTAACACTGAAGCTTTCTTT
CDR3 protein: CASLKQGLANTEAFF
D gene: TRBD1
clone size: -
V gene: TRBV6-5
J gene: TRBJ1-1

CDR3 DNA: TGTGCCAGCAGCCAAGTCGGCAGGGGGGCCTACAATGAGCAGTTCTTC
CDR3 protein: CASSQVGRGAYNEQFF
D gene: -
clone size: -
V gene: TRBV14
J gene: TRBJ2-1

CDR3 DNA: TGTGCCAGCAGTGAAGGGATGGGACTAGCCTACAATGAGCAGTTCTTC
CDR3 protein: CASSEGMGLAYNEQFF
D gene: TRBD2
clone size: -
V gene: TRBV6-1
J gene: TRBJ2-1

CDR3 DNA: TGTGCCTGGGCCTACCAGGGGGAATATAATTCACCCCTCCACTTT
CDR3 protein: CAWAYQGEYNSPLHF
D gene: TRBD1
clone size: once
V gene: TRBV30
J gene: TRBJ1-6

CDR3 DNA: TGTGCCAGCAGCGTAGATGGATACTCTGGAAACACCATATATTTT
CDR3 protein: CASSVDGYSGNTIYF
D gene: -
clone size: -
V gene: TRBV9
J gene: TRBJ1-3

CDR3 DNA: TGTGCCAGCAGCAGGGACAGGCTCCAAGAGACCCAGTACTTC
CDR3 protein: CASSRDRLQETQYF
D gene: TRBD1
clone size: -
V gene: TRBV11-2
J gene: TRBJ2-5

CDR3 DNA: TGTGCCAGCAGCGTAGACAGCTCCTATAATTCACCCCTCCACTTT
CDR3 protein: CASSVDSSYNSPLHF
D gene: -
clone size: -
V gene: TRBV6-5
J gene: TRBJ1-6

CDR3 DNA: TGTGCTAGTGGTTTGGGACGGGACAGGGATAACATTCAGTACTTC
CDR3 protein: CASGLGRDRDNIQYF
D gene: TRBD1
clone size: -
V gene: TRBV12-5
J gene: TRBJ2-4

CDR3 DNA: TGTGCCAGCAGTGAAGAAGCGGGGGGCTACGAGCAGTACTTC
CDR3 protein: CASSEEAGGYEQYF
D gene: TRBD2
clone size: -
V gene: TRBV6-1
J gene: TRBJ2-7

CDR3 DNA: TGTGCCAGCAGTGAAGTGGCGGCGGAGGGCACTGAAGCTTTCTTT
CDR3 protein: CASSEVAAEGTEAFF
D gene: -
clone size: -
V gene: TRBV6-1
J gene: TRBJ1-1

CDR3 DNA: TGTGCCAGCAGTGAGGACAGGCTCTCGTATAGCAATCAGCCCCAGCATTTT
CDR3 protein: CASSEDRLSYSNQPQHF
D gene: TRBD1
clone size: -
V gene: TRBV6-1
J gene: TRBJ1-5

CDR3 DNA: TGTACCAGCAGCCCCATCCCCACTAGCGGGTATAACAATGAGCAGTTCTTC
CDR3 protein: CTSSPIPTSGYNNEQFF
D gene: TRBD2
clone size: -
V gene: TRBV7-3
J gene: TRBJ2-1

CDR3 DNA: TGCGCCAGTCCTGGTGGGGCCCCTCCCCCCGGGGAGCTGTTTTTT
CDR3 protein: CASPGGAPPPGELFF
D gene: -
clone size: -
V gene: TRBV5-1
J gene: TRBJ2-2

CDR3 DNA: TGTGCCTGGAGTGCCGGGACGAACACCGGGGAGCTGTTTTTT
CDR3 protein: CAWSAGTNTGELFF
D gene: -
clone size: -
V gene: TRBV30
J gene: TRBJ2-2

CDR3 DNA: TGTGCCAGTAGTAGGAGGGAAAACTATGGCTACACCTTC
CDR3 protein: CASSRRENYGYTF
D gene: -
clone size: -
V gene: TRBV19
J gene: TRBJ1-2

CDR3 DNA: TGTGCCAGCTCACCAGGTGAAAGCGGGGGTTACTACGAGCAGTACTTC
CDR3 protein: CASSPGESGGYYEQYF
D gene: TRBD2
clone size: -
V gene: TRBV18
J gene: TRBJ2-7

CDR3 DNA: TGTGCCAGCTCACCCCCGACCTCCTATGGCTACACCTTC
CDR3 protein: CASSPPTSYGYTF
D gene: -
clone size: -
V gene: TRBV18
J gene: TRBJ1-2

CDR3 DNA: TGTGCCAGCAGCCCTCGAACGGGGCGTGAAAAACTGTTTTTT
CDR3 protein: CASSPRTGREKLFF
D gene: -
clone size: once
V gene: TRBV5-5
J gene: TRBJ1-4

CDR3 DNA: TGTGCCAGCCGCAGGGGGAACGAGCAGTACTTC
CDR3 protein: CASRRGNEQYF
D gene: TRBD1
clone size: few
V gene: TRBV2
J gene: TRBJ2-7

CDR3 DNA: TGTGCCATCACCCACGGGGAGGGGAGGTATTCACCCCTCCACTTT
CDR3 protein: CAITHGEGRYSPLHF
D gene: -
clone size: -
V gene: TRBV10-3
J gene: TRBJ1-6

CDR3 DNA: TGCGCCAGCAGCCAGGGCGGGACTAGCGGGGGGGCCATGTTCTTC
CDR3 protein: CASSQGGTSGGAMFF
D gene: TRBD2
clone size: -
V gene: TRBV4-1
J gene: TRBJ2-1

CDR3 DNA: TGTGCCAGCAGTTACTCGACTGCGGGAAATTCACCCCTCCACTTT
CDR3 protein: CASSYSTAGNSPLHF
D gene: -
clone size: -
V gene: TRBV6-5
J gene: TRBJ1-6

CDR3 DNA: TGTGCCAGCAGCTGGGGACAGAGTTCTGGGGCCAACGTCCTGACTTTC
CDR3 protein: CASSWGQSSGANVLTF
D gene: TRBD1
clone size: -
V gene: TRBV7-9
J gene: TRBJ2-6

CDR3 DNA: TGTGCCAGCAGGGTGGAGGTAGACCAAGAGACCCAGTACTTC
CDR3 protein: CASRVEVDQETQYF
D gene: -
clone size: -
V gene: TRBV2
J gene: TRBJ2-5

CDR3 DNA: TGCGCCAGCAGAGCCCTAGGCGGCGAGCAGTACTTC
CDR3 protein: CASRALGGEQYF
D gene: -
clone size: once
V gene: TRBV5-1
J gene: TRBJ2-7

CDR3 DNA: TGTGCCAGCAGCCTCCCGACTAGCGGGGTATTGACAGATACGCAGTATTTT
CDR3 protein: CASSLPTSGVLTDTQYF
D gene: TRBD2
clone size: -
V gene: TRBV5-8
J gene: TRBJ2-3

CDR3 DNA: TGTGCCAGTAGTTTTACGGGACAGGGACCGATGAACACTGAAGCTTTCTTT
CDR3 protein: CASSFTGQGPMNTEAFF
D gene: TRBD1
clone size: -
V gene: TRBV19
J gene: TRBJ1-1

CDR3 DNA: TGTGCCAGCAGCCAAGATGGTCTGGGGGCGCGCACTGAAGCTTTCTTT
CDR3 protein: CASSQDGLGARTEAFF
D gene: -
clone size: -
V gene: TRBV4-2
J gene: TRBJ1-1

CDR3 DNA: TGTGCCAGCAGCTTCCGGGGAAACCTTTACAATGAGCAGTTCTTC
CDR3 protein: CASSFRGNLYNEQFF
D gene: -
clone size: -
V gene: TRBV7-2
J gene: TRBJ2-1

CDR3 DNA: TGTGCCAGCAGCCTCGGACGGGTGGGGACTGAAGCTTTCTTT
CDR3 protein: CASSLGRVGTEAFF
D gene: -
clone size: -
V gene: TRBV3-1/TRBV3-2
J gene: TRBJ1-1